The 20 T cell receptor beta chains below come from one sample, sequenced in a study of Ad26.COV2.S vaccination and SARS-CoV-2 variants. Profiling relied on immunoSEQ multiplex PCR, and the TCRdb table lists in-frame clones only, not all of them. This sample yields about 350,000 clones, of which around 89% are seen a single time; around 5.3% belongs to the top ten. Described treatment: roughly 19 received Ad26.COV2.S at low or high dose, single or two shots; about 5 received placebo; per-sample allocation not given. Samples were taken on day 63 after the first vaccine or placebo injection. The starting material was peripheral blood, obtained in a trial of Ad26.COV2.S vaccine versus placebo. The source of these receptors is a person aged 18-65 years who received the Ad26.COV2.S COVID-19 vaccine or a placebo.

CDR3 nucleotide sequence: TGTGCCAGCAGTGAAGCGCTACAGGGGAAATCACCCCTCCACTTT. Its protein product is CASSEALQGKSPLHF. The chain links TRBV2 to TRBJ1-6, with 7 bases that match TRBD1. The CDR3 has 15 residues. The ends lost 0 bases at V and 10 bases at J; junction bases unmatched: 6. Germline V gene lookup returns CDR1 SNHLY and CDR2 FYNNEI.

This chain uses TRBV6-1 with TRBJ1-4, with TRBD1 as a possible D gene (5 bases). The ends were cut back, 1 base at V and 0 bases at J, with 9 bases in the middle. Per the germline V gene, CDR1 is MNHNS and CDR2 is SASEGT. The CDR3 loop spans 16 amino acids. CDR3 loop: CASSEGGEATNEKLFF. The CDR3 DNA sequence: TGTGCCAGCAGTGAAGGGGGGGAAGCAACTAATGAAAAACTGTTTTTT.

The chain couples TRBV28 to TRBJ2-5; 9 positions agree with TRBD1. The germline V gene encodes CDR1 MDHEN and CDR2 SYDVKM. V was pared by 5 bases and J by 4 bases, with 11 bases of the junction left unmatched. The CDR3 has 16 residues. The CDR3 DNA sequence: TGTGCCAGCAGTCCGGGGGACAGGGCCCCTCTAGAGACCCAGTACTTC. Protein product: CASSPGDRAPLETQYF.

As for this clone: The junction departs from germline at one end; a sequencing error may be responsible. This CDR3 is also generated by other DNA sequences in the sample. V is TRBV28 and J is TRBJ2-7, with 10 positions matching TRBD1. The germline CDR1 and CDR2 sequences are MDHEN and SYDVKM. The CDR3 contains 15 residues. The CDR3 loop is CASSPRQGAHYEQYF. CDR3 DNA sequence: TGCGCCAGCAGTCCCCGACAGGGGGCCCACTACGAGCAGTACTTC.

The chain couples TRBV20-1 to TRBJ2-1; D might be TRBD2 (6 bases). CDR1 and CDR2 from the germline V gene are DFQATT and SNEGSKA (reference sequence). Trimming stripped 3 bases from V and 8 bases from J, with 14 bases between. The CDR3 covers 13 residues. CDR3 in amino acids: CSASKGEVHEQFF. As DNA, the CDR3 is TGCAGTGCTAGTAAAGGGGAGGTACATGAGCAGTTCTTC.

The V gene is TRBV27, the J gene TRBJ2-7; D unclear. The V end lost 8 bases, the J end lost 0 bases, and 11 bases lay between the germline ends. The CDR3 loop spans 13 amino acids. Germline CDR1 is MNHEY and CDR2 is SMNVEV (reference sequence). The CDR3 DNA reads TGTGCCAGCGGCCTCTTAAACTCCTACGAGCAGTACTTC. Residues: CASGLLNSYEQYF.

As DNA, the CDR3 is TGCGCCAGCAGCTTTAGAGGGTCGAGGGATGAAAAACTGTTTTTT. This codes for CASSFRGSRDEKLFF. This sequence joins TRBV5-1 and TRBJ1-4; D gene ambiguous. Trimming shortened V by 2 bases and J by 6 bases, and 14 bases separated the two germline ends. The CDR3 has 15 residues. The germline gives CDR1 SGHRS, CDR2 YFSETQ. Combining the CDR3 with reference TRBV5-1 and TRBJ1-4 gives the whole variable domain KAGVTQTPRYLIKTRGQQVTLSCSPISGHRSVSWYQQTPGQGLQFLFEYFSETQRNKGNFPGRFSGRQFSNSRSEMNVSTLELGDSALYLCASSFRGSRDEKLFFGSGTQLSVL.

The chain uses TRBV18 and TRBJ2-5; D remains ambiguous. Per germline, CDR1 KGHSH and CDR2 LQKENI. This CDR3 comprises 12 residues. V was trimmed by 3 bases and J by 1 base, leaving 3 bases between them. The CDR3 spells CASSPRQETQYF. In nucleotides, the CDR3 is TGTGCCAGCTCACCGCGCCAAGAGACCCAGTACTTC.

In DNA, the CDR3 is TGTGCCAGCAGACCTACCGGGACGGGAACCTACGAGCAGTACTTC. Protein sequence: CASRPTGTGTYEQYF. The chain recombines TRBV28 with TRBJ2-7, with D possibly called TRBD1 or TRBD2 (5 bases each). CDR1 and CDR2 from the germline V gene are MDHEN and SYDVKM. The CDR3 has 15 residues. V lost 6 bases and J lost 2, with 17 bases in between.

V usage is TRBV19 and J usage is TRBJ1-5; 8 nucleotides align to TRBD1. From germline, CDR1 is LNHDA and CDR2 SQIVND (reference sequence). J lost 5 bases, V lost 8 bases, and 5 bases had no gene match. This CDR3 region has 13 residues. The chain's CDR3 is CASGTGGHQPQHF. The DNA of the CDR3 is TGTGCCAGTGGGACAGGAGGACATCAGCCCCAGCATTTT.

The rearrangement uses TRBV19 and TRBJ2-1; the D is unclear. The CDR3 contains 15 residues. In germline, CDR1 is LNHDA, CDR2 SQIVND (reference sequence). V lost 1 base and J lost 0, with 7 bases in between. In DNA, the CDR3 is TGTGCCAGTAGTATAGTGGTGAGCTCCTACAATGAGCAGTTCTTC. Protein sequence: CASSIVVSSYNEQFF.

The rearrangement joins TRBV7-2 to TRBJ1-2, with D perhaps matching TRBD1 (5 bases). The CDR3 length is 13 residues. V lost 2 bases, J lost 7 bases, and 11 bases lay in between. The V gene's germline CDR1 is SGHTA and CDR2 FQGNSA. CDR3 amino acids: CASSLIGASGYTF. CDR3 nucleotides: TGTGCCAGCAGCTTAATCGGGGCGAGTGGCTACACCTTC.

The chain employs TRBV7-9 and TRBJ1-1; a possible D gene is TRBD1 (6 bases). Trimming took 5 bases from V and 5 from J, leaving 18 bases between them. The CDR3 consists of 15 residues. Germline CDR1 SEHNR, CDR2 FQNEAQ (reference sequence). Here the CDR3 reads CASSPAGGLKTEAFF. CDR3 DNA sequence: TGTGCCAGCAGCCCCGCCGGGGGGCTCAAAACTGAAGCTTTCTTT.

J is TRBJ2-2 and V is TRBV19, with D maybe TRBD2 (5 bases). V lost 6 bases and J lost 7, with 18 bases in between. The length of the CDR3 is 15 residues. CDR1 is LNHDA and CDR2 is SQIVND in the germline V gene (reference sequence). The CDR3 DNA reads as TGTGCCAGTAGGGACTTACAATGGAGTGGCGGGGAGCTGTTTTTT. Residues: CASRDLQWSGGELFF.

This chain uses TRBV9 with TRBJ2-1, with TRBD1 identical over 9 bases. V trimming: 0 bases; J trimming: 9 bases; junction bases outside the gene matches: 7. Germline CDR1 and CDR2: SGDLS and YYNGEE. The CDR3 consists of 15 residues. This chain's CDR3 is CASSVVGQGSSEQFF. The CDR3 nucleotides read TGTGCCAGCAGCGTAGTGGGACAGGGATCATCTGAGCAGTTCTTC.

Remarks on this clone: Other nucleotide sequences from this sample produce the same CDR3. This rearrangement joins TRBV3-1 (or the pseudogene TRBV3-2) to TRBJ2-1, with 8 bases lining up with TRBD2. Unmatched junction bases numbered 5, after V lost 6 bases and J lost 7 bases. Per the germline V gene, CDR1 is LGHDT and CDR2 is YNNKEL (reference sequence). The CDR3 is made up of 13 amino acids. The CDR3 nucleotides read TGTGCCAGCAGGCCAGCGGGAGTTAATGAGCAGTTCTTC. Encoded protein: CASRPAGVNEQFF.

About this clone: The junction shows a germline mismatch at one end, possibly a read error. V is TRBV13 and J is TRBJ1-1; possibly TRBD1 for D (6 bases). The CDR3 loop spans 14 amino acids. Per germline, CDR1 PRHDT and CDR2 FYEKMQ (reference sequence). The CDR3 is CASSLGGGNTEAFF. The CDR3 DNA reads as TGTGCCAGCAGCCTAGGGGGTGGGAACACTGAAGCTTTCTTT.

CDR3 DNA: TGTGCCAGCAGCGTAGGGAACCGGGAGACCCAGTACTTC. Its protein product is CASSVGNRETQYF. This chain connects TRBV9 to TRBJ2-5; the D is unclear. CDR3 size: 13 residues. Germline CDR1 reads SGDLS; CDR2 reads YYNGEE. Between the trimmed V and J ends, which lost 0 bases and 5 bases, there was a span of 8 bases.

The V call is TRBV30, the J call TRBJ2-1; a weak D match, TRBD1 (6 bases). V shed 0 bases and J shed 7 bases, with 13 bases lying between them. The CDR3 covers 14 residues. Germline V gene lookup returns CDR1 GTSNPN and CDR2 SVGIG (reference sequence). The CDR3 DNA follows: TGTGCCTGGAGTGTCTCACAGGGCGGGAATGAGCAGTTCTTC. This gives the protein CAWSVSQGGNEQFF.

The chain employs TRBV19 and TRBJ1-2; unclear D gene. The germline V gene encodes CDR1 LNHDA and CDR2 SQIVND (reference sequence). The V end lost 3 bases, the J end lost 6 bases, and 11 bases lay between the germline ends. This CDR3 region has 13 residues. The CDR3 protein is CASSIAGMDGYTF. In DNA form, the CDR3 reads TGTGCCAGTAGTATTGCGGGGATGGATGGCTACACCTTC.